Detailed here is one T cell receptor beta chain. These data are taken from a study of control samples from healthy donors and cancer patients. Clones were sequenced by immunoSEQ multiplex PCR, and TCRdb holds only the in-frame ones, with some missing. Of about 110,000 clones listed, less than 95% were seen once; the top ten hold about 4.7%. This CDR3 spans 15 amino acids. J gave up 4 bases and V 4 bases, and 4 bases lay outside the gene matches. From germline, CDR1 is LGHDT and CDR2 YNNKEL (reference sequence). Sample: blood. The rearrangement joins TRBV3-1 (or the pseudogene TRBV3-2) to TRBJ2-2; TRBD2 aligns across 9 bases. The sequence came from a human donor in good health. The donor label of this sample is uncertain. The DNA of the CDR3 is TGTGCCAGCAGCCCCGCGGGGGGGGGCACCGGGGAGCTGTTTTTT. This gives the protein CASSPAGGGTGELFF.